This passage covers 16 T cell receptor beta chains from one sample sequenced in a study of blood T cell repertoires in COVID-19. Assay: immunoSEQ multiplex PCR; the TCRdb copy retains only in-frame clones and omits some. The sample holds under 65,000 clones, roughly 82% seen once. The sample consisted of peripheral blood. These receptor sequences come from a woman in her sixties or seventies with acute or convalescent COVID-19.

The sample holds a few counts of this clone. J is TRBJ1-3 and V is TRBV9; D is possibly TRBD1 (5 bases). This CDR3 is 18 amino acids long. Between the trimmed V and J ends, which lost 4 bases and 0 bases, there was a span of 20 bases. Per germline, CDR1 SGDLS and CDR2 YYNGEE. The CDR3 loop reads CASSPRDAESSSGNTIYF. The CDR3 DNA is TGTGCCAGCAGCCCGCGGGACGCCGAGAGTAGCTCTGGAAACACCATATATTTT.

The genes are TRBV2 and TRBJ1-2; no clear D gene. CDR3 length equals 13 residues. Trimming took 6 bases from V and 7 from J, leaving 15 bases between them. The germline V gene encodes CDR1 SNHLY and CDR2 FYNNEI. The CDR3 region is CASSEKQFRGYTF. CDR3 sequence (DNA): TGTGCCAGCAGCGAAAAACAGTTCCGTGGCTACACCTTC. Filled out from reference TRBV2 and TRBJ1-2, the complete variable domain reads EPEVTQTPSHQVTQMGQEVILRCVPISNHLYFYWYRQILGQKVEFLVSFYNNEISEKSEIFDDQFSVERPDGSNFTLKIRSTKLEDSAMYFCASSEKQFRGYTFGSGTRLTVV.

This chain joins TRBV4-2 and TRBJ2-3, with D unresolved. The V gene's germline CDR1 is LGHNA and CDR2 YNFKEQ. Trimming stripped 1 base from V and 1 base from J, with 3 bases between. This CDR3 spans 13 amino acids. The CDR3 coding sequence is TGTGCCAGCAGCCAAGCAGGCACAGATACGCAGTATTTT. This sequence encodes CASSQAGTDTQYF.

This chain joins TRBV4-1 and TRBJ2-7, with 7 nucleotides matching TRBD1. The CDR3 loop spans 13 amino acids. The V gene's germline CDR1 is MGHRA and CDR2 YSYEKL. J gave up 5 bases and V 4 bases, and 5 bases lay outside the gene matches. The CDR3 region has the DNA TGCGCCAGCAGCCTAGGGGGCTGGAACGAGCAGTACTTC. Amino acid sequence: CASSLGGWNEQYF.

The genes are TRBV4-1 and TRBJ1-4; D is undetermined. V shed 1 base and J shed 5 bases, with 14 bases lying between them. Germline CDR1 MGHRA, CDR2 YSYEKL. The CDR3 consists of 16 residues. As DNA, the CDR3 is TGCGCCAGCAGCCAAGTTGTGGGAGGGAAAAATGAAAAACTGTTTTTT. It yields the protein CASSQVVGGKNEKLFF.

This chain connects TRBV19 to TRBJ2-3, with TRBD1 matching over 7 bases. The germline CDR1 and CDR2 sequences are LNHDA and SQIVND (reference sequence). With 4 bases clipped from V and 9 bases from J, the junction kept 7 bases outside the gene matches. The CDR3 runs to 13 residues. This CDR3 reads CASSTGQALTQYF. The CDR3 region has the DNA TGTGCCAGTAGTACAGGACAGGCCCTGACGCAGTATTTT.

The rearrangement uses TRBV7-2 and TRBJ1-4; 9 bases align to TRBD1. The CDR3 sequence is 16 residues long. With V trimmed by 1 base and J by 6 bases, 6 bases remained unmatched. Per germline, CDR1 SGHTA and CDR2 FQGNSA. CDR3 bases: TGTGCCAGCAGCTTAGGACAGGGGGGTCATCATGAAAAACTGTTTTTT. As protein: CASSLGQGGHHEKLFF.

The CDR3 nucleotides read TGTGCCAGCTCAAAGGGACAGAACACTGAAGCTTTCTTT. Translating it yields CASSKGQNTEAFF. The V and J genes are TRBV18 and TRBJ1-1; D is possibly TRBD1 (6 bases). The CDR3 sequence is 13 residues long. Germline V CDR1 and CDR2: KGHSH, LQKENI. V dropped 5 bases and J dropped 1 base, with 8 bases sitting between them.

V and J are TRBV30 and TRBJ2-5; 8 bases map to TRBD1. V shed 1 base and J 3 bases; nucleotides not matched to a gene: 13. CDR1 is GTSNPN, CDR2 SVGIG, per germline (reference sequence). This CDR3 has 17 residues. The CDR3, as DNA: TGTGCCTGGAGTGCCTTCGACCGACAGGGGCGCGAAGAGACCCAGTACTTC. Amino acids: CAWSAFDRQGREETQYF.

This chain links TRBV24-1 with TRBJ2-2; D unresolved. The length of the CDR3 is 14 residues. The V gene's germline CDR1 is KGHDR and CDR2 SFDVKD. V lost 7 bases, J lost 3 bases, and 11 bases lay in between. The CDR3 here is CATSSGPYTGELFF. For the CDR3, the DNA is TGTGCCACCAGCTCGGGTCCGTACACCGGGGAGCTGTTTTTT.

CDR3 in DNA: TGTGCCAGCAGCGGACAGGGCGTAGGTACTAATGAAAAACTGTTTTTT. Translating it yields CASSGQGVGTNEKLFF. The gene calls are TRBV5-4 and TRBJ1-4, with TRBD1 identical over 8 bases. V lost 4 bases to trimming and J lost 2 bases; unmatched junction nucleotides: 7. This CDR3 spans 16 amino acids. Germline V CDR1 and CDR2: SGHNT, YYREEE (reference sequence).

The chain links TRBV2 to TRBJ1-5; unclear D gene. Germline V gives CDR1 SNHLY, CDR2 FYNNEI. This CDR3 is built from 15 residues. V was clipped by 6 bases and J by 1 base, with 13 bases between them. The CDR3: CASRAGIRSNQPQHF. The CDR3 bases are TGTGCCAGCAGGGCCGGGATAAGGAGCAATCAGCCCCAGCATTTT.

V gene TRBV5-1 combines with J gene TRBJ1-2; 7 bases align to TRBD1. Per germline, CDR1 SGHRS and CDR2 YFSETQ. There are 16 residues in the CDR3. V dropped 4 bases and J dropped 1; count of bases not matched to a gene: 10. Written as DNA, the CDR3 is TGCGCCAGCAGCCCTTCCGGGACAGAGAGTAACTATGGCTACACCTTC. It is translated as CASSPSGTESNYGYTF. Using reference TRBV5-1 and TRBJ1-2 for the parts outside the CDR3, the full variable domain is KAGVTQTPRYLIKTRGQQVTLSCSPISGHRSVSWYQQTPGQGLQFLFEYFSETQRNKGNFPGRFSGRQFSNSRSEMNVSTLELGDSALYLCASSPSGTESNYGYTFGSGTRLTVV.

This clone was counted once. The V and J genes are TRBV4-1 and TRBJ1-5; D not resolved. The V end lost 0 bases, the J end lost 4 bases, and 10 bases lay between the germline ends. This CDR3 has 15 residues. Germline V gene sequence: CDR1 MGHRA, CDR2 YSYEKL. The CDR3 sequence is CASSQDPGGNQPQHF. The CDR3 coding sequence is TGCGCCAGCAGCCAAGATCCCGGAGGGAATCAGCCCCAGCATTTT.

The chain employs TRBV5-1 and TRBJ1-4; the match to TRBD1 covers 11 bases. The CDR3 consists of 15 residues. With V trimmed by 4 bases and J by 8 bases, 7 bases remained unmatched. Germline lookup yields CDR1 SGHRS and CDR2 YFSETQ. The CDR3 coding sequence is TGCGCCAGCAGCGGGGGGACAGGGGGTAGAGAAAAACTGTTTTTT. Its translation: CASSGGTGGREKLFF.

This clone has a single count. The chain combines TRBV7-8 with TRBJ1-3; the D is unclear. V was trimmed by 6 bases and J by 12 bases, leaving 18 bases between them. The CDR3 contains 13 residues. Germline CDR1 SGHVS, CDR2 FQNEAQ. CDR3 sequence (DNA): TGTGCCAGCAGTTCTCTGGAAGGCCTAGTCATATATTTT. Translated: CASSSLEGLVIYF.